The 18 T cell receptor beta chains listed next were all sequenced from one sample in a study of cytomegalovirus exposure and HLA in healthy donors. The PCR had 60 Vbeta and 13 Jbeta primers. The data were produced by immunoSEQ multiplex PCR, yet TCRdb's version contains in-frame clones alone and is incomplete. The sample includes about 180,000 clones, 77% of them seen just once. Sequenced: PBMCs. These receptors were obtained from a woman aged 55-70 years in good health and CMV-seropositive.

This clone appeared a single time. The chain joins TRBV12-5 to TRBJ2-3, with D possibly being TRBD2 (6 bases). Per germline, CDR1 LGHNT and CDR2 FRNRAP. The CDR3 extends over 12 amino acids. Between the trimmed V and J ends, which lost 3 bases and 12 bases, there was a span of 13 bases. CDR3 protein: CASGFRGTPQYF. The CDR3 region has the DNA TGTGCTAGTGGTTTCCGCGGGACTCCTCAGTATTTT.

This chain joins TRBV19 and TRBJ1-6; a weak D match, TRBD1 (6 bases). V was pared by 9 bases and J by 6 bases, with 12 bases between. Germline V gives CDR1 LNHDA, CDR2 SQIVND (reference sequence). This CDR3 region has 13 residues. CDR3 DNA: TGTGCCAGCGCGGACAGTGGTAATTCACCCCTCCACTTT. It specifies CASADSGNSPLHF.

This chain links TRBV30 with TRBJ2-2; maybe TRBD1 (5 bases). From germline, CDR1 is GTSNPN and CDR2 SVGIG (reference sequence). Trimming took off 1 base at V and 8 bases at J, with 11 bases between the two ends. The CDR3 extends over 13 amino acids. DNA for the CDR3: TGTGCCTGGAGTGGAATGACAGCGGGGGAGCTGTTTTTT. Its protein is CAWSGMTAGELFF.

The DNA for the CDR3 is TGTGCCCGATCTAGGAGATCGAGGATCGACAGGGAAAACGAGATACAGCCAGTCTCCTACGAGCAGTACTTC. Amino acid sequence: CARSRRSRIDRENEIQPVSYEQYF. The rearrangement joins TRBV21-1 to TRBJ2-7; the D call of TRBD1 is as the table states it, not checked on the DNA. TRBV21-1 is labeled a pseudogene. This CDR3 is 24 amino acids long.

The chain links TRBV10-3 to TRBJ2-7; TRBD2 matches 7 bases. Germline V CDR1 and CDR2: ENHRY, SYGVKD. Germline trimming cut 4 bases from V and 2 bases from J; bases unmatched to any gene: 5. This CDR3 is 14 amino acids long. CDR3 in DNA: TGTGCCATCAGTGTCGGGCTAGCGGCCTACGAGCAGTACTTC. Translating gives CAISVGLAAYEQYF.

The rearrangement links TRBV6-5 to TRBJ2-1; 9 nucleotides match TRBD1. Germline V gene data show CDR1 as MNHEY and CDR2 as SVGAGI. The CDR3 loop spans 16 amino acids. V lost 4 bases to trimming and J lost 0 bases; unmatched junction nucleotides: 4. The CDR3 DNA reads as TGTGCCAGCAGTTCCGAGACAGGGGGCTCCTACAATGAGCAGTTCTTC. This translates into CASSSETGGSYNEQFF.

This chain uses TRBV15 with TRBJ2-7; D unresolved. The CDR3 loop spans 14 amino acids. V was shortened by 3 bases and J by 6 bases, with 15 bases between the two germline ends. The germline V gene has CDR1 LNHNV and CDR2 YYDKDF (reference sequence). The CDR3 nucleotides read TGTGCCACCAGCAGCGCTAGGCTCGTGCCCGAGCAGTACTTC. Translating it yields CATSSARLVPEQYF. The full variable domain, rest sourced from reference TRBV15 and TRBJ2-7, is DAMVIQNPRYQVTQFGKPVTLSCSQTLNHNVMYWYQQKSSQAPKLLFHYYDKDFNNEADTPDNFQSRRPNTSFCFLDIRSPGLGDTAMYLCATSSARLVPEQYFGPGTRLTVT.

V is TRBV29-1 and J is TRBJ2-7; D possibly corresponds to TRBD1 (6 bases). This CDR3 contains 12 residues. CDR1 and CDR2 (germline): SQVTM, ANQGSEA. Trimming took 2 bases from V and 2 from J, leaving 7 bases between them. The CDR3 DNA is TGCAGCGTTGAACAGGGGCCCTACGAGCAGTACTTC. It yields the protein CSVEQGPYEQYF.

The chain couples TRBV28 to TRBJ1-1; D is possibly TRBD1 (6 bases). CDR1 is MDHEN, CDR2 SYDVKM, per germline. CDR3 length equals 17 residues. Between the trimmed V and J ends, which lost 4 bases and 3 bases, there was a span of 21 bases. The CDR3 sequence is CASSSNRAYKLDTEAFF. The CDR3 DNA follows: TGTGCCAGCAGTTCAAACAGGGCTTACAAATTGGACACTGAAGCTTTCTTT. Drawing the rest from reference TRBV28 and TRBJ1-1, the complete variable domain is DVKVTQSSRYLVKRTGEKVFLECVQDMDHENMFWYRQDPGLGLRLIYFSYDVKMKEKGDIPEGYSVSREKKERFSLILESASTNQTSMYLCASSSNRAYKLDTEAFFGQGTRLTVV.

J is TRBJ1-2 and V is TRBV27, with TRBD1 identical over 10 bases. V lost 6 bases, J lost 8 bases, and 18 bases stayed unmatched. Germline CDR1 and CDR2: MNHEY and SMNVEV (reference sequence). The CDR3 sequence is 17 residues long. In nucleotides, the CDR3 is TGTGCCAGCAGGCTGAATTGGGGGGACAGGGGTAGAGAAGGCTACACCTTC. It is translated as CASRLNWGDRGREGYTF.

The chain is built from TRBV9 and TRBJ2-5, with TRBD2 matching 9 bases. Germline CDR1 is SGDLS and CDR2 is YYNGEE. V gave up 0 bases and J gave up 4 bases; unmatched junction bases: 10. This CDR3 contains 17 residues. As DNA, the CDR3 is TGTGCCAGCAGCGTAGCGGCCACTAGCGGGCCAGGAGAGACCCAGTACTTC. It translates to CASSVAATSGPGETQYF. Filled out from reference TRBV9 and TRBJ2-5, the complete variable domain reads DSGVTQTPKHLITATGQRVTLRCSPRSGDLSVYWYQQSLDQGLQFLIQYYNGEERAKGNILERFSAQQFPDLHSELNLSSLELGDSALYFCASSVAATSGPGETQYFGPGTRLLVL.

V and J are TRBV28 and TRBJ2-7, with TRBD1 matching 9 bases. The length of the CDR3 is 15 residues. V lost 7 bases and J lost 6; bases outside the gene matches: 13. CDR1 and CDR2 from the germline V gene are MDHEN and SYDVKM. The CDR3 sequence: CASTPLDRGLREQYF. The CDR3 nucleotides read TGTGCCAGCACCCCCCTGGACAGGGGTTTACGCGAGCAGTACTTC.

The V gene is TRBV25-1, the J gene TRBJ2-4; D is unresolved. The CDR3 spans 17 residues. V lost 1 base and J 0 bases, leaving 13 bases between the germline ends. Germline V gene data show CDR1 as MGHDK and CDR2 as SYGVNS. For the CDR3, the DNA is TGTGCCAGCAGTGAATTGACCCCAGGCGTAGCCAAAAACATTCAGTACTTC. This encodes CASSELTPGVAKNIQYF.

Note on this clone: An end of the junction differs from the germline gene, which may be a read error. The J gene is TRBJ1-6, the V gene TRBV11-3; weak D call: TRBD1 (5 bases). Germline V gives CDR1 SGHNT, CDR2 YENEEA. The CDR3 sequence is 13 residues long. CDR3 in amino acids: CASSLDRNSPLHF. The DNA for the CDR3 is TGTGCCAGCAGCCTAGACAGAAATTCACCCCTCCACTTT.

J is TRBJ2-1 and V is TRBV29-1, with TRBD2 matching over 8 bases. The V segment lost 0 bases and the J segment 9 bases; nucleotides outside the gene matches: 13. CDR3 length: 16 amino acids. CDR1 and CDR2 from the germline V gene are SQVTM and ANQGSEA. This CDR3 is CSVEDQAARGVGEQFF. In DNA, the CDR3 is TGCAGCGTTGAAGATCAAGCGGCGCGGGGGGTAGGTGAGCAGTTCTTC.

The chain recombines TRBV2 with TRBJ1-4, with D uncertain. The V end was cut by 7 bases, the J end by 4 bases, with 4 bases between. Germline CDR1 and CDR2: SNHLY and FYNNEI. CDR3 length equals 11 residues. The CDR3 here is CASTFNEKLFF. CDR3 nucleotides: TGTGCCAGCACCTTTAATGAAAAACTGTTTTTT.

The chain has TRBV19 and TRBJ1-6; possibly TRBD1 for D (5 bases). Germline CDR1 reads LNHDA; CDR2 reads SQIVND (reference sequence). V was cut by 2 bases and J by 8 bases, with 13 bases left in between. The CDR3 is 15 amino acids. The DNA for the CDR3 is TGTGCCAGTAGTATAAGGGGTTGGCGTGATTCACCCCTCCACTTT. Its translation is CASSIRGWRDSPLHF.

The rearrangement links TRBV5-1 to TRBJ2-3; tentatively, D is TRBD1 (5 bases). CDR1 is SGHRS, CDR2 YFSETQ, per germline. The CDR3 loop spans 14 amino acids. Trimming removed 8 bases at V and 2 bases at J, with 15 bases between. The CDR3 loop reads CASRQDSSTDTQYF. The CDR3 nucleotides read TGCGCCAGTCGGCAAGACAGCTCCACAGATACGCAGTATTTT. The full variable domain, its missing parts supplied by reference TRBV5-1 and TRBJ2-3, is KAGVTQTPRYLIKTRGQQVTLSCSPISGHRSVSWYQQTPGQGLQFLFEYFSETQRNKGNFPGRFSGRQFSNSRSEMNVSTLELGDSALYLCASRQDSSTDTQYFGPGTRLTVL.